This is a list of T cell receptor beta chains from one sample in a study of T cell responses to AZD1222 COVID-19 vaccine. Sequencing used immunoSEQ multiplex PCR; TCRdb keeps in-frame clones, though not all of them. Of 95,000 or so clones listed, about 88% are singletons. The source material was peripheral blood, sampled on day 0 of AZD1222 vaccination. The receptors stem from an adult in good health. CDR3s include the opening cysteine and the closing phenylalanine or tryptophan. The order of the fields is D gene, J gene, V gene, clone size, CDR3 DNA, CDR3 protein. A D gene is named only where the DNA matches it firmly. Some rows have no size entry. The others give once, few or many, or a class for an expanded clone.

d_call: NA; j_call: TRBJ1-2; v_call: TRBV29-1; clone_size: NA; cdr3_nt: TGCAGCGCAGATCACAGGGAAGGTGGCTACACCTTC; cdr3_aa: CSADHREGGYTF
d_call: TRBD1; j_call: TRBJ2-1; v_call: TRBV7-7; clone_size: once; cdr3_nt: TGTGCTAGCAGCTCAGGGACAGGGAGAAGCGATGAGCAGTTCTTC; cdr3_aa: CASSSGTGRSDEQFF
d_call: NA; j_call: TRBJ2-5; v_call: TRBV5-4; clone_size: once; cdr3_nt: TGTGCCAGCAGCTTGGGAGGGACGAGAGAGACCCAGTACTTC; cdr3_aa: CASSLGGTRETQYF
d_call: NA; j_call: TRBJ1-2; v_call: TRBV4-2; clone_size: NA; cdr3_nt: TGTGCCAGCAGCCAAGACACTTATGGCTACACCTTC; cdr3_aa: CASSQDTYGYTF
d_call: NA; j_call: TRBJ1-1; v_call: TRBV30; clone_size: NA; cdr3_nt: TGTGCCTGGCGTACAGGAAGGCCTTTGGCTTTCTTT; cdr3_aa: CAWRTGRPLAFF
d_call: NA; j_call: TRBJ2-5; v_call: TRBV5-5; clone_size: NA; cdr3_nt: TGTGCCAGCAGCTCAGGGGGGGCGAGAATTCAGACCCAGTACTTC; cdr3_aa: CASSSGGARIQTQYF
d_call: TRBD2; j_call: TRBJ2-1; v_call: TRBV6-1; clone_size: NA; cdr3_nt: TGTGCCAGCAGTGACAGGACTAGCGGGGGGTACAATGAGCAGTTCTTC; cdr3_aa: CASSDRTSGGYNEQFF
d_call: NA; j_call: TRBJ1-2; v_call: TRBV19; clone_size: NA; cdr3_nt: TGTGCCAGTAGTATGCAGGGTGCTGGCTACACCTTC; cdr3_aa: CASSMQGAGYTF
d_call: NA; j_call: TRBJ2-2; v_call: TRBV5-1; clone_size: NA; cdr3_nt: TGCGCCAGCAGCTTGGGGAGAGGGCAGGCAGACACCGGGGAGCTGTTTTTT; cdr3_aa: CASSLGRGQADTGELFF
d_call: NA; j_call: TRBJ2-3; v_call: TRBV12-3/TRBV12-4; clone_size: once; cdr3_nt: TGTGCCAGCAGTTTCACGGGAGATACGCAGTATTTT; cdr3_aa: CASSFTGDTQYF
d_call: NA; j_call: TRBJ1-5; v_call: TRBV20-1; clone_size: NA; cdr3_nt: TGCAGTGCTAGTCACGCATCGAGCAATCAGCCCCAGCATTTT; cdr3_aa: CSASHASSNQPQHF
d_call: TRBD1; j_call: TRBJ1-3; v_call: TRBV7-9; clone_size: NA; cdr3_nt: TGTGCCAGCAGCTCCAGGACAGGCGGCTCTGGAAACACCATATATTTT; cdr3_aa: CASSSRTGGSGNTIYF
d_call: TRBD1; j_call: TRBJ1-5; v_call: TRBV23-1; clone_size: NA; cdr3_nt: TGCGCCAGCCGTGGGACAGGGGTTACACAGCCCCAGCATTTT; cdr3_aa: CASRGTGVTQPQHF
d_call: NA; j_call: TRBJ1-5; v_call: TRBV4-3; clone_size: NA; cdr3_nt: TGCGCCAGCAGCCAAGACAGGGGTTCAGGACAGCCCCAGCATTTT; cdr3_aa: CASSQDRGSGQPQHF
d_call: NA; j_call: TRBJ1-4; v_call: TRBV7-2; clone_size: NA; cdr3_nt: TGTGCCAGCAGCTTGTCCGGAAGCAATGAAAAACTGTTTTTT; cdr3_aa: CASSLSGSNEKLFF
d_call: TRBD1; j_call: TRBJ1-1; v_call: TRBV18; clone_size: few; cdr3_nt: TGTGCCAGCTCGACGACAGGGGTTGTCATTGAAGCTTTCTTT; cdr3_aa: CASSTTGVVIEAFF
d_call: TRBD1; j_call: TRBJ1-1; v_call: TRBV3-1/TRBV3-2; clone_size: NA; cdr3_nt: TGTGCCAGCAGCCCTCGGGACAGGGCGGTCACTGAAGCTTTCTTT; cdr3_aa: CASSPRDRAVTEAFF
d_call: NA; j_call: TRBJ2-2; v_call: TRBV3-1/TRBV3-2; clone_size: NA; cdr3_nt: TGTGCCAGCAGCATACTCGGGGAGCTGTTTTTT; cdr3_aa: CASSILGELFF
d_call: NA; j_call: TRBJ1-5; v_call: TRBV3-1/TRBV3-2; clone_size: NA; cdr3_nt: TGTGCCAGCAGCCAATCGGGGCTACCAAATCAGCCCCAGCATTTT; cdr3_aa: CASSQSGLPNQPQHF
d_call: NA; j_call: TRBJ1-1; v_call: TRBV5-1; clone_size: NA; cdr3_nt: TGCGCCAGCAGCTTGGTTGGGGGAGGGGGCACTGAAGCTTTCTTT; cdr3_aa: CASSLVGGGGTEAFF